Shown below are 27 T cell receptor beta chains from a single sample sequenced in a study of control samples from healthy donors and cancer patients. Produced via immunoSEQ multiplex PCR; TCRdb's table is partial and in-frame only. The sample consists of approximately 74,000 clones, about 95% of them appearing once. Material for sequencing was blood. The receptors shown here come from a woman aged 25-40 years in good health.

This chain joins TRBV6-6 and TRBJ2-7; 8 nucleotides match TRBD1. Looked up from germline, CDR1 is MNHNY and CDR2 is SVGAGI (reference sequence). The CDR3 extends over 17 amino acids. Trimming cost V 7 bases and J 2 bases; bases outside gene matches: 16. DNA for the CDR3: TGTGCCAGCAATCGAATTCCGGGACAGGCGATTGCCTACGAGCAGTACGTC. Encoded protein: CASNRIPGQAIAYEQYV.

The J gene is TRBJ1-6, the V gene TRBV6-5; 8 bases match TRBD1. Germline V gives CDR1 MNHEY, CDR2 SVGAGI. Trimming removed 6 bases from V and 7 bases from J; junction bases left unmatched: 5. The length of the CDR3 is 14 residues. The CDR3 protein is CASRFGQGNSPLHF. DNA for the CDR3: TGTGCCAGCAGGTTCGGACAGGGAAATTCACCCCTCCACTTT.

The CDR3 DNA follows: TGTGCCAGCTCCCAATTGGGGGGGGCACGCACAGATACGCAGTATTTT. Translation gives CASSQLGGARTDTQYF. The genes are TRBV14 and TRBJ2-3, with D maybe TRBD2 (7 bases). This CDR3 spans 16 amino acids. CDR1 is SGHDN and CDR2 is FVKESK in the germline V gene. V dropped 8 bases and J dropped 1 base, with 19 bases sitting between them.

This clone was seen just once. The V gene is TRBV28, the J gene TRBJ1-1; tentatively, D is TRBD1 (6 bases). This CDR3 is built from 13 residues. The germline V gene encodes CDR1 MDHEN and CDR2 SYDVKM. Deletions cut 3 bases from V and 4 bases from J, with 9 bases between. The CDR3 coding sequence is TGTGCCAGCAGTTTTTTGGGGGCCACTGAAGCTTTCTTT. Protein: CASSFLGATEAFF.

The sample holds one count of this clone. V and J are TRBV5-6 and TRBJ1-2; a weak D match, TRBD1 (6 bases). V was clipped by 1 base and J by 8 bases, with 12 bases between them. CDR3 length: 13 amino acids. Germline CDR1 and CDR2: SGHDT and YYEEEE. This chain's CDR3 is CASSLLQGQGYTF. In DNA, the CDR3 is TGTGCCAGCAGCTTGTTGCAGGGGCAAGGCTACACCTTC.

This chain joins TRBV27 and TRBJ1-5, with D possibly being TRBD1 (5 bases). The CDR3 has 15 amino acids. Looked up from germline, CDR1 is MNHEY and CDR2 is SMNVEV (reference sequence). V dropped 0 bases and J dropped 5 bases, with 11 bases sitting between them. CDR3 in DNA: TGTGCCAGCAGTTTATCGAACCAGGGCCATCAGCCCCAGCATTTT. Its translation is CASSLSNQGHQPQHF.

This chain uses TRBV7-8 with TRBJ1-5; no firm D call. In germline, CDR1 is SGHVS, CDR2 FQNEAQ. The CDR3 length is 15 residues. Trimming stripped 1 base from V and 3 bases from J, with 10 bases between. This chain's CDR3 is CASSLELGNNQPQHF. CDR3 in DNA: TGTGCCAGCAGCTTAGAGTTAGGGAACAATCAGCCCCAGCATTTT.

The chain employs TRBV3-1 (or the pseudogene TRBV3-2) and TRBJ1-2; the match to TRBD1 covers 8 bases. Germline CDR1 reads LGHDT; CDR2 reads YNNKEL (reference sequence). This CDR3 has 14 amino acids. The ends lost 1 base at V and 5 bases at J; junction bases unmatched: 3. CDR3 sequence: CASSQGTGMYGYTF. The CDR3 coding sequence is TGTGCCAGCAGCCAAGGGACAGGGATGTATGGCTACACCTTC.

This clone was seen a single time. This rearrangement joins TRBV19 to TRBJ1-2; 8 positions match TRBD1. Germline values: CDR1 LNHDA, CDR2 SQIVND (reference sequence). CDR3 length: 17 amino acids. With V trimmed by 6 bases and J by 4 bases, 16 bases remained unmatched. CDR3 sequence: CASSGLFRQGAVYGYTF. CDR3 sequence (DNA): TGTGCCAGTAGCGGCCTCTTCCGTCAGGGGGCGGTCTATGGCTACACCTTC. The variable domain in full, with the rest retrieved from reference TRBV19 and TRBJ1-2, is DGGITQSPKYLFRKEGQNVTLSCEQNLNHDAMYWYRQDPGQGLRLIYYSQIVNDFQKGDIAEGYSVSREKKESFPLTVTSAQKNPTAFYLCASSGLFRQGAVYGYTFGSGTRLTVV.

The chain carries TRBV7-9 and TRBJ2-7; TRBD1 or TRBD2 may be the D gene (5 bases each). The CDR3 contains 14 residues. V was cut by 5 bases and J by 6 bases, with 17 bases left in between. Germline assignment: CDR1 SEHNR and CDR2 FQNEAQ (reference sequence). In DNA, the CDR3 is TGTGCCAGCAGCCCCGGGGACCTCAGGTCCGAGCAGTACTTC. Protein: CASSPGDLRSEQYF.

V gene TRBV7-9 combines with J gene TRBJ1-4, with D possibly being TRBD1 (5 bases). The V and J ends lost 3 bases and 0 bases respectively, with 8 bases between them. CDR3 length: 15 residues. Per germline, CDR1 SEHNR and CDR2 FQNEAQ (reference sequence). The CDR3 DNA reads TGTGCCAGCAGCTTTGGGGGAACAACTAATGAAAAACTGTTTTTT. It is translated as CASSFGGTTNEKLFF.

V is TRBV10-1 and J is TRBJ2-2, with unresolved D. CDR1 and CDR2 (germline): WNHNN, SYGVQD (reference sequence). This CDR3 contains 13 residues. V shed 7 bases and J shed 0 bases, with 6 bases lying between them. The CDR3 bases are TGCGCCAGCAAAAGATCGAACACCGGGGAGCTGTTTTTT. Its protein is CASKRSNTGELFF.

This sequence joins TRBV7-9 and TRBJ1-5, with unresolved D. The V end lost 1 base, the J end lost 2 bases, and 3 bases lay between the germline ends. Looked up from germline, CDR1 is SEHNR and CDR2 is FQNEAQ (reference sequence). This CDR3 comprises 13 residues. The CDR3 DNA reads as TGTGCCAGCAGCTTAGTAGGCAATCAGCCCCAGCATTTT. The encoded protein is CASSLVGNQPQHF. The full variable domain, rest sourced from reference TRBV7-9 and TRBJ1-5, is DTGVSQNPRHKITKRGQNVTFRCDPISEHNRLYWYRQTLGQGPEFLTYFQNEAQLEKSRLLSDRFSAERPKGSFSTLEIQRTEQGDSAMYLCASSLVGNQPQHFGDGTRLSIL.

Comment on this clone: The junction shows a germline mismatch at one end, possibly a read error. V usage is TRBV6-1 and J usage is TRBJ2-2; D is possibly TRBD1 (6 bases). Germline values: CDR1 MNHNS, CDR2 SASEGT. The CDR3 extends over 16 amino acids. In nucleotides, the CDR3 is TGTGCCAGCAGTGGCCGTGACAGGTCGAACACCGGGGAACTGTTTTTT. This sequence encodes CASSGRDRSNTGELFF.

The chain carries TRBV5-4 and TRBJ1-1; maybe TRBD1 (5 bases). There are 15 residues in the CDR3. V was clipped by 0 bases and J by 3 bases, with 12 bases between them. From germline, CDR1 is SGHNT and CDR2 YYREEE (reference sequence). The CDR3 DNA follows: TGTGCCAGCAGCTTGGCCTATGGGGGGGACACTGAAGCTTTCTTT. Its protein product is CASSLAYGGDTEAFF.

The chain uses TRBV6-1 and TRBJ2-3; TRBD2 matches at 8 bases. This CDR3 is 15 amino acids long. CDR1 is MNHNS and CDR2 is SASEGT in the germline V gene. The trim removed 2 bases at V and 5 bases at J, leaving 6 bases unmatched. This CDR3 is CASSESGGALDTQYF. The CDR3 DNA reads TGTGCCAGCAGTGAATCGGGGGGGGCATTAGATACGCAGTATTTT.

The chain uses TRBV4-1 and TRBJ1-2; no clear D. The CDR3 contains 14 residues. V shed 0 bases and J shed 0 bases, with 5 bases lying between them. Germline V lookup: CDR1 MGHRA, CDR2 YSYEKL. The CDR3 DNA reads as TGCGCCAGCAGCCAAGATCCGGCTAACTATGGCTACACCTTC. Translating it yields CASSQDPANYGYTF.

The chain links TRBV5-5 to TRBJ1-2; a weak D match, TRBD1 (6 bases). This CDR3 has 15 residues. The germline CDR1 and CDR2 sequences are SGHKS and YYEKEE (reference sequence). V dropped 1 base and J dropped 1 base, with 11 bases sitting between them. The CDR3 loop is CASSLRTVNNYGYTF. For the CDR3, the DNA is TGTGCCAGCAGCTTGAGGACAGTGAATAACTATGGCTACACCTTC. Combining the CDR3 with reference TRBV5-5 and TRBJ1-2 gives the whole variable domain DAGVTQSPTHLIKTRGQQVTLRCSPISGHKSVSWYQQVLGQGPQFIFQYYEKEERGRGNFPDRFSARQFPNYSSELNVNALLLGDSALYLCASSLRTVNNYGYTFGSGTRLTVV.

The CDR3 region is CASSTQGATLSESIQPQHF. The CDR3 nucleotides are TGTGCCAGTAGTACCCAGGGGGCAACCCTCTCTGAGTCTATTCAGCCCCAGCATTTT. The genes are TRBV19 and TRBJ1-5; 8 bases are shared with TRBD1. The CDR3 spans 19 residues. Germline V gene data show CDR1 as LNHDA and CDR2 as SQIVND (reference sequence). V dropped 4 bases and J dropped 6; count of bases not matched to a gene: 20.

This chain joins TRBV7-9 and TRBJ2-5; 11 bases agree with TRBD2. Per the germline V gene, CDR1 is SEHNR and CDR2 is FQNEAQ (reference sequence). The CDR3 length is 15 residues. V lost 5 bases to trimming and J lost 7 bases; unmatched junction nucleotides: 9. The CDR3 sequence: CASSLTSGVPGTQYF. The CDR3 coding sequence is TGTGCCAGCAGCCTGACTAGCGGGGTCCCTGGGACCCAGTACTTC.

The V gene is TRBV9, the J gene TRBJ2-3; D gene unclear. CDR1 SGDLS and CDR2 YYNGEE come from the germline V gene. V was cut by 3 bases and J by 2 bases, with 4 bases left in between. The CDR3 runs 12 residues. The CDR3 DNA sequence: TGTGCCAGCAGCGGGTACACAGATACGCAGTATTTT. Translating gives CASSGYTDTQYF.

This clone was detected a few times. The chain links TRBV13 to TRBJ1-1; maybe TRBD1 (5 bases). Germline values: CDR1 PRHDT, CDR2 FYEKMQ (reference sequence). The CDR3 covers 15 residues. Trimming took 7 bases from V and 0 from J, leaving 15 bases between them. The CDR3 spells CASTNNGQMNTEAFF. The CDR3 DNA is TGTGCCAGCACCAACAATGGACAAATGAACACTGAAGCTTTCTTT.

The gene calls are TRBV7-8 and TRBJ1-1; D is uncertain. CDR1 and CDR2 (germline): SGHVS, FQNEAQ. This CDR3 has 14 residues. Trimming cost V 3 bases and J 10 bases, with 18 bases left between them. CDR3 region: CASSFLSWGDGAFF. The DNA for the CDR3 is TGTGCCAGCAGCTTTTTGAGTTGGGGTGATGGAGCTTTCTTT.

The table lists this clone with a count of one. The chain uses TRBV27 and TRBJ1-6; the D gene is possibly TRBD1 (5 bases). The CDR3 has 14 amino acids. The germline V gene has CDR1 MNHEY and CDR2 SMNVEV (reference sequence). V was trimmed by 5 bases and J by 7 bases, leaving 12 bases between them. The CDR3 region has the DNA TGTGCCAGCAGTCAGGGACGGGAAAATTCACCCCTCCACTTT. Protein: CASSQGRENSPLHF.

V is TRBV5-6 and J is TRBJ1-6, with TRBD1 identical over 7 bases. J gave up 8 bases and V 4 bases, and 15 bases lay outside the gene matches. Per the germline V gene, CDR1 is SGHDT and CDR2 is YYEEEE. The CDR3 loop spans 17 amino acids. The CDR3 sequence is CASSLRQGLRIHSPLHF. The CDR3 nucleotides read TGTGCCAGCAGCCTTCGACAGGGCCTTCGCATACATTCACCCCTCCACTTT.

The chain uses TRBV7-3 and TRBJ2-2; D gene unclear. The CDR3 has 15 amino acids. Germline CDR1 is SGHTA and CDR2 is FQGTGA. The V end lost 5 bases, the J end lost 9 bases, and 19 bases lay between the germline ends. This CDR3 reads CASSAYPIGDRELFF. CDR3 DNA sequence: TGTGCCAGCAGCGCCTACCCCATAGGAGACAGGGAGCTGTTTTTT.

This rearrangement joins TRBV5-1 to TRBJ2-4; 7 nucleotides align to TRBD1. Trimming at V came to 0 bases and at J to 3 bases, leaving 9 bases not matched to a gene. Germline CDR1 SGHRS, CDR2 YFSETQ. The CDR3 runs to 17 residues. The CDR3 sequence: CASSLVVSRDSKNIQYF. The CDR3 coding sequence is TGCGCCAGCAGCTTGGTGGTTTCTCGGGACAGCAAAAACATTCAGTACTTC.